The entry below gives a single T cell receptor (beta chain) sequence along with its context. The antigen remains unidentified. CDR3 length: 15 amino acids. Germline V gives CDR1 LGHNA, CDR2 YSLEER. This sample is drawn from a study of cytomegalovirus exposure and HLA in healthy donors. Across the study: Researchers found that approximately 77% of fewer than 450 genotyped donors fell within the Caucasian-associated ancestry cluster. Study conclusions and caveats: Reports indicate that TCR beta sequences accurately predicted the HLA-A and HLA-B alleles of most subjects. Association of a missense DCLRE1C variant with TCR beta V- and J-gene trimming was reported in a later analysis. There were fewer than 200 TCR beta chains listed as cytomegalovirus-associated.

The primer mix had 60 Vbeta and 13 Jbeta primers. Sequenced by immunoSEQ multiplex PCR; TCRdb stores in-frame clones only, minus some. Among almost 200,000 clones, roughly 77% were seen once, and the ten largest hold approximately 0.39%. The chain uses TRBV4-3 and TRBJ2-5, with unresolved D. The J call may be in error: the DNA end matches TRBJ2-7 better. Material for sequencing was PBMCs. This clonotype originated in a male donor in good health and CMV-seropositive. The CDR3 protein is CASSQDRLQTYEQYF. Written as DNA, the CDR3 is TGCGCCAGCAGCCAAGATCGACTTCAAACCTACGAGCAGTACTTC.